This is a list of T cell receptor beta chains from one sample in a study of blood T cell repertoires in COVID-19. Produced via immunoSEQ multiplex PCR; TCRdb's table is partial and in-frame only. This sample has over 600,000 clones, with 85% to 90% found just once. Sequencing used peripheral blood. The receptors come from a woman between 18 and 29 years old with acute or convalescent COVID-19. Both conserved end residues are part of each CDR3. A D gene is named only where the DNA matches it firmly. Where a row states a size, it is once, few, many or the class of an expanded clone; other rows omit it.

V	J	D	size	CDR3	DNA
TRBV14	TRBJ1-2	.	.	CASSRGLGVAGYTF	TGTGCCAGCAGCCGCGGCCTGGGAGTTGCGGGCTACACCTTC
TRBV15	TRBJ1-3	.	.	CATSRDRGAGNTIYF	TGTGCCACCAGTAGAGATCGGGGGGCTGGAAACACCATATATTTT
TRBV19	TRBJ1-5	.	.	CASSMTLTEGQPQHF	TGTGCCAGTAGTATGACTCTAACGGAGGGTCAGCCCCAGCATTTT
TRBV6-4	TRBJ2-3	TRBD2	once	CASSDRLAGATDTQYF	TGTGCCAGCAGTGACAGGCTAGCGGGGGCTACAGATACGCAGTATTTT
TRBV21-1	TRBJ2-5	.	.	CASSKRGETQYF	TGTGCCAGCAGCAAACGGGGAGAGACCCAGTACTTC
TRBV7-6	TRBJ1-1	.	.	CASSLDRNTEAFF	TGTGCCAGCAGCTTAGACAGGAACACTGAAGCTTTCTTT
TRBV19	TRBJ2-1	.	once	CASKAGTLTYNEQFF	TGTGCCAGTAAAGCCGGGACTCTAACCTACAATGAGCAGTTCTTC
TRBV7-2	TRBJ1-1	.	.	CASSTQGRGTEAFF	TGTGCCAGCAGCACCCAAGGGCGGGGCACTGAAGCTTTCTTT
TRBV6-5	TRBJ2-7	.	.	CASSSTSLYEQYF	TGTGCCAGCAGCTCGACTAGTCTCTACGAGCAGTACTTC
TRBV6-1	TRBJ2-1	.	once	CASRELERSSYNEQFF	TGTGCCAGCAGGGAACTTGAGAGAAGCTCCTACAATGAGCAGTTCTTC
TRBV7-6	TRBJ1-1	TRBD1	.	CASSLGIQGANTEAFF	TGTGCCAGCAGCTTAGGGATCCAGGGGGCTAACACTGAAGCTTTCTTT
TRBV7-9	TRBJ2-7	.	.	CASSTFTGPSYEQYF	TGTGCCAGCAGCACCTTTACAGGGCCTTCCTACGAGCAGTACTTC
TRBV6-2/TRBV6-3	TRBJ1-2	TRBD1	.	CASSYRTGGNYGYTF	TGTGCCAGCAGTTACCGGACAGGGGGAAACTATGGCTACACCTTC
TRBV15	TRBJ2-7	.	.	CATSRDQGVGYEQYF	TGTGCCACCAGCAGAGATCAAGGGGTTGGCTACGAGCAGTACTTC
TRBV9	TRBJ2-1	.	.	CASSVVPGETLQNEQFF	TGTGCCAGCAGCGTAGTCCCCGGGGAGACGTTACAAAATGAGCAGTTCTTC
TRBV6-4	TRBJ2-3	TRBD2	.	CASSDSRGGSDTQYF	TGTGCCAGCAGTGACTCGCGGGGGGGTTCGGATACGCAGTATTTT
TRBV6-5	TRBJ1-6	.	.	CASSYLNSPLHF	TGTGCCAGCAGTTACCTGAATTCACCCCTCCACTTT
TRBV6-5	TRBJ1-2	.	.	CASDGGANDGYTF	TGTGCCAGCGATGGGGGCGCGAACGATGGCTACACCTTC
TRBV27	TRBJ2-7	TRBD1	.	CASSTSGTGESYEQYF	TGTGCCAGCAGCACCTCCGGGACAGGGGAATCCTACGAGCAGTACTTC
TRBV7-8	TRBJ2-6	.	.	CASSLTHFSGANVLTF	TGTGCCAGCAGCCTCACCCACTTCTCTGGGGCCAACGTCCTGACTTTC
TRBV28	TRBJ1-1	TRBD1	.	CASSYYLKVGTANTEAFF	TGTGCCAGCAGTTATTATCTTAAAGTTGGGACAGCGAACACTGAAGCTTTCTTT
TRBV18	TRBJ1-1	.	.	CASSLNGVNTEAFF	TGTGCCAGCTCGCTAAACGGGGTGAACACTGAAGCTTTCTTT
TRBV2	TRBJ2-2	.	.	CASSEGDRPPLGTGELFF	TGTGCCAGCAGTGAAGGAGACAGGCCCCCCTTGGGCACCGGGGAGCTGTTTTTT
TRBV23-1	TRBJ1-3	.	.	CASSLPGAHTIYF	TGCGCCAGCAGCCTCCCTGGGGCTCACACCATATATTTT
TRBV11-2	TRBJ1-4	.	.	CASSLDRIRDNPGEKLFF	TGTGCCAGCAGCTTAGATCGCATCCGGGACAATCCTGGGGAAAAACTGTTTTTT
TRBV9	TRBJ1-4	.	.	CASSVHRGTNEKLFF	TGTGCCAGCAGCGTTCATCGGGGAACTAATGAAAAACTGTTTTTT
TRBV6-2/TRBV6-3	TRBJ2-1	.	.	CASSYVVGGYGEQFF	TGTGCCAGCAGTTACGTCGTCGGGGGATATGGTGAGCAGTTCTTC
TRBV5-4	TRBJ1-1	TRBD1	.	CASSLDRANTEAFF	TGTGCCAGCAGTCTCGACAGGGCGAACACTGAAGCTTTCTTT
TRBV28	TRBJ2-3	TRBD2	.	CASSTPFAGGRLTDTQYF	TGTGCCAGCAGTACCCCTTTTGCGGGGGGTCGATTGACAGATACGCAGTATTTT
TRBV7-8	TRBJ1-5	.	.	CASSLDLWTGVRGQPQHF	TGTGCCAGCAGCTTAGACCTTTGGACGGGGGTTCGGGGGCAGCCCCAGCATTTT